This T cell receptor (beta chain) was obtained from a study of metastatic and nonmetastatic thyroid tumors. The V end lost 4 bases, the J end lost 4 bases, and 2 bases lay between the germline ends. CDR1 and CDR2 from the germline V gene are SNHLY and FYNNEI. The CDR3 is 11 residues long. Thyroid surgery took place with no prior treatment in any patient. Original analysis: Building a distant-metastasis classifier for papillary thyroid cancer drew on CDR3 differences across clinicopathological groups. TCRdb ran MiXCR on the PCR reads. These V and J calls are TCRdb output, not the study's own analysis. The repertoire holds 20,000 to 25,000 clones, 10% to 15% seen once, with around 22% in the top ten. This clone was observed many times.

This sequence was found in a female donor with papillary thyroid cancer or a benign thyroid nodule (not recorded which). Some clones in this sample may be carry-over from other donors' samples. The V call is TRBV2, the J call TRBJ1-3, with D unclear. Sequencing was done on a sample of blood. CDR3 residues: CASSGGNTIYF. The CDR3 bases are TGTGCCAGCAGTGGGGGAAACACCATATATTTT.